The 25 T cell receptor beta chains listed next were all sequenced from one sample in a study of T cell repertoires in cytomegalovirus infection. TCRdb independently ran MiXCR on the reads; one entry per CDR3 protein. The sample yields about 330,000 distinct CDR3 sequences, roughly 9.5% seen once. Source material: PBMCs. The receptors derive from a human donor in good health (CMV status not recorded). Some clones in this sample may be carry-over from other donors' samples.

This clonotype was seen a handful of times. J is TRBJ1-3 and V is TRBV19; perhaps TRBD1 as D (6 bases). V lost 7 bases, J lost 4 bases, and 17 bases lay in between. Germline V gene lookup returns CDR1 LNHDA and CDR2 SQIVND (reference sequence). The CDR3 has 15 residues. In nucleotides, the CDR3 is TGTGCCAGTATCCGGGGGCCCTTGGGCGGAAACACCATATATTTT. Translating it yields CASIRGPLGGNTIYF.

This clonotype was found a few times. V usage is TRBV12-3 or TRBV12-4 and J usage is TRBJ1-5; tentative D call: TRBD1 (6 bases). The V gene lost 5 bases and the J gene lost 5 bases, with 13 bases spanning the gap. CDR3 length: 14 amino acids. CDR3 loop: CASSQQGPHQPQHF. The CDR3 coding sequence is TGTGCCAGCAGTCAGCAGGGGCCCCATCAGCCCCAGCATTTT.

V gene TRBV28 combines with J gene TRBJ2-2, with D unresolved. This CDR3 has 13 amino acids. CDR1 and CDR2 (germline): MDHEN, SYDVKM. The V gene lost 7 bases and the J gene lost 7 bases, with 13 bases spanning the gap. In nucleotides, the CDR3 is TGTGCCAGCACCGCGAGGATTCACGGGGAGCTGTTTTTT. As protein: CASTARIHGELFF.

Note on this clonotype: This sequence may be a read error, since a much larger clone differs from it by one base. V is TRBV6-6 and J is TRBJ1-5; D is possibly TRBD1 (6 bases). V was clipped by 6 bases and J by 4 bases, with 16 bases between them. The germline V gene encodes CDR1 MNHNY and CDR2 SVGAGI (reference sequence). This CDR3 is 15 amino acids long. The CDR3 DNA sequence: TGTGCCAGCAGACCAGGGGCTAGTACGAATCAGCCCCAGCATTTT. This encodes CASRPGASTNQPQHF.

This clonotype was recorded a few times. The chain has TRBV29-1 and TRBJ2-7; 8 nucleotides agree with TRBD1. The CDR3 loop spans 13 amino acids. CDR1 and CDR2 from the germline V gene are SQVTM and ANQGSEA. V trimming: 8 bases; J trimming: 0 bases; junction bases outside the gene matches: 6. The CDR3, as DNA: TGCAGCTTCCGGGACAGGAACTCCTACGAGCAGTACTTC. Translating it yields CSFRDRNSYEQYF.

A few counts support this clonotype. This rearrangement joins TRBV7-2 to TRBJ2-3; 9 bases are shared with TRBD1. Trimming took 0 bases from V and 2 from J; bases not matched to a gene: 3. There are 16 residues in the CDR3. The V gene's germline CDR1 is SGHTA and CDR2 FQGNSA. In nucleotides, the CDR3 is TGTGCCAGCAGCTTAGCAGGGACAGGGCTCACAGATACGCAGTATTTT. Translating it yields CASSLAGTGLTDTQYF. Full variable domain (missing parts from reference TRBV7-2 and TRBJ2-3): GAGVSQSPSNKVTEKGKDVELRCDPISGHTALYWYRQSLGQGLEFLIYFQGNSAPDKSGLPSDRFSAERTGGSVSTLTIQRTQQEDSAVYLCASSLAGTGLTDTQYFGPGTRLTVL.

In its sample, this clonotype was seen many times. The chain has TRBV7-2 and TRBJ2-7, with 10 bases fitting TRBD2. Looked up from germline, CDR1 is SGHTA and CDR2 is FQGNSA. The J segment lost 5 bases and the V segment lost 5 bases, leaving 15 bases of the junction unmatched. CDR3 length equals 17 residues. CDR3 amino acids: CASSPFPGTSAIHEQYF. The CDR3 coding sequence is TGTGCCAGCAGCCCCTTCCCCGGGACTAGCGCGATCCACGAGCAGTACTTC. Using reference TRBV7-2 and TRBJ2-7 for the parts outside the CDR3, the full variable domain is GAGVSQSPSNKVTEKGKDVELRCDPISGHTALYWYRQSLGQGLEFLIYFQGNSAPDKSGLPSDRFSAERTGGSVSTLTIQRTQQEDSAVYLCASSPFPGTSAIHEQYFGPGTRLTVT.

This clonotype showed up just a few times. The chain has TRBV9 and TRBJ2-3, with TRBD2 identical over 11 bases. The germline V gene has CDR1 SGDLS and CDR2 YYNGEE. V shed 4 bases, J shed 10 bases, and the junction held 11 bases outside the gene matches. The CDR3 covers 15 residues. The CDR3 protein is CASSTIAGGPEAQYF. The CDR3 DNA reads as TGTGCCAGCAGCACAATAGCGGGAGGGCCCGAGGCGCAGTATTTT. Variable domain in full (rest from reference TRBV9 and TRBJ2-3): DSGVTQTPKHLITATGQRVTLRCSPRSGDLSVYWYQQSLDQGLQFLIQYYNGEERAKGNILERFSAQQFPDLHSELNLSSLELGDSALYFCASSTIAGGPEAQYFGPGTRLTVL.

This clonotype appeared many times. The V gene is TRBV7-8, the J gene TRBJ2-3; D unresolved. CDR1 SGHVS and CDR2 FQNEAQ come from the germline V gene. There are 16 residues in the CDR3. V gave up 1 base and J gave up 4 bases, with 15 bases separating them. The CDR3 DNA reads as TGTGCCAGCAGCTTAGAGCTAATGACAAGCTCAGATACGCAGTATTTT. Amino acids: CASSLELMTSSDTQYF. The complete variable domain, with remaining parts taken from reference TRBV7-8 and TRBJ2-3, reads GAGVSQSPRYKVAKRGQDVALRCDPISGHVSLFWYQQALGQGPEFLTYFQNEAQLDKSGLPSDRFFAERPEGSVSTLKIQRTQQEDSAVYLCASSLELMTSSDTQYFGPGTRLTVL.

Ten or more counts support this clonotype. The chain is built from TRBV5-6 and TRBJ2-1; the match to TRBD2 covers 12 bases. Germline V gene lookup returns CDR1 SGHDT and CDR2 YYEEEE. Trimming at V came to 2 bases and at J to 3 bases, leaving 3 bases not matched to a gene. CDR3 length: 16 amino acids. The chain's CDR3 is CASSFPSGRDYNEQFF. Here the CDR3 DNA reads TGTGCCAGCAGCTTCCCTAGCGGGAGGGACTACAATGAGCAGTTCTTC.

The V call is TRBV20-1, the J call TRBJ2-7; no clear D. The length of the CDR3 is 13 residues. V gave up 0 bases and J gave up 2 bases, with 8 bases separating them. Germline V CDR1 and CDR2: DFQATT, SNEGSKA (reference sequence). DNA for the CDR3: TGCAGTGCTAGAGACCCACCCCCCTACGAGCAGTACTTC. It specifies CSARDPPPYEQYF.

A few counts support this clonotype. CDR3 DNA sequence: TGTGCCAGCAGTTTATTTTTCGGTTTCGGGGACAGGGGGAGACTAACCAATCAGCCCCAGCATTTT. Translating it yields CASSLFFGFGDRGRLTNQPQHF. The chain uses TRBV28 and TRBJ1-5, with 11 bases fitting TRBD1. The ends lost 1 base at V and 3 bases at J; junction bases unmatched: 20. CDR1 and CDR2 (germline): MDHEN, SYDVKM. This CDR3 region has 22 residues. Filled out from reference TRBV28 and TRBJ1-5, the complete variable domain reads DVKVTQSSRYLVKRTGEKVFLECVQDMDHENMFWYRQDPGLGLRLIYFSYDVKMKEKGDIPEGYSVSREKKERFSLILESASTNQTSMYLCASSLFFGFGDRGRLTNQPQHFGDGTRLSIL.

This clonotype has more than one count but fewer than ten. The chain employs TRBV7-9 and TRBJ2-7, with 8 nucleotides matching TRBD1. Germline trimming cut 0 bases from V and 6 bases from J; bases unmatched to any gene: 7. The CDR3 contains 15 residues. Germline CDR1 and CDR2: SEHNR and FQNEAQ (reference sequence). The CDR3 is CASSLAGRQGPEQYF. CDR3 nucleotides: TGTGCCAGCAGCTTAGCGGGTCGACAGGGGCCCGAGCAGTACTTC.

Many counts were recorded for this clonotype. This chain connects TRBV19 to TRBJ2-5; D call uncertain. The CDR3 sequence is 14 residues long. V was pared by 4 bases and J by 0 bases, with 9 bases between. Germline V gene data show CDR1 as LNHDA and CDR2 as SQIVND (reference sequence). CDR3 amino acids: CASSNRVYQETQYF. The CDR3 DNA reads TGTGCCAGTAGTAACCGGGTTTACCAAGAGACCCAGTACTTC.

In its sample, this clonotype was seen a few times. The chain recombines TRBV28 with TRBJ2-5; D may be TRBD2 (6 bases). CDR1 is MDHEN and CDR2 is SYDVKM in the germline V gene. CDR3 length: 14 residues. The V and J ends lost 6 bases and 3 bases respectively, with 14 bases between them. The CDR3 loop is CASSDSGLKETQYF. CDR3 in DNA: TGTGCCAGCAGCGATAGCGGACTTAAAGAGACCCAGTACTTC.

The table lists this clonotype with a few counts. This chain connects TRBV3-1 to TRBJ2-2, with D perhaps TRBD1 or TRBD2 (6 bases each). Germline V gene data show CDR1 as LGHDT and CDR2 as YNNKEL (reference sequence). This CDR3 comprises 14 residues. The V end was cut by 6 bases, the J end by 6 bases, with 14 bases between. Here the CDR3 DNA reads TGTGCCAGCAGACTTGAGGGGGGAGCCGGGGAGCTGTTTTTT. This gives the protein CASRLEGGAGELFF.

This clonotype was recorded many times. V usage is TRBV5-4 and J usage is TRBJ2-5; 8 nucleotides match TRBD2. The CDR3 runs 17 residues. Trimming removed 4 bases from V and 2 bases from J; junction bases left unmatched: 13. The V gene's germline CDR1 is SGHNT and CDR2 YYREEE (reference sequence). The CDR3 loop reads CASSTEGRGVPQETQYF. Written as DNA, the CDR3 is TGTGCCAGCAGCACAGAGGGGCGGGGGGTTCCACAAGAGACCCAGTACTTC.

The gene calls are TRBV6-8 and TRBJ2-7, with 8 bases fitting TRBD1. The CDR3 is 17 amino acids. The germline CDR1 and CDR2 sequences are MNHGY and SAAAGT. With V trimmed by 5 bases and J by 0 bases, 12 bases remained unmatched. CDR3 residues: CASSRRPGQAYSYEQYF. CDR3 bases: TGTGCCAGCAGTCGACGACCGGGACAGGCTTACTCCTACGAGCAGTACTTC.

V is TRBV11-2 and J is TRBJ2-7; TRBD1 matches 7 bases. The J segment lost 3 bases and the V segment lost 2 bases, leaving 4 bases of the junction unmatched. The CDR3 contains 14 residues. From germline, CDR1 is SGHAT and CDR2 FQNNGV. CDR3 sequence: CASSLRDRFYEQYF. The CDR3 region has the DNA TGTGCCAGCAGCTTACGGGACAGATTCTACGAGCAGTACTTC.

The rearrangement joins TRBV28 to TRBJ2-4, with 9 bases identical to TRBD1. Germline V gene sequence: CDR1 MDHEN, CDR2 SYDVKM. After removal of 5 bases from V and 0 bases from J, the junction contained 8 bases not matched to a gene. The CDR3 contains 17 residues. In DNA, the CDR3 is TGTGCCAGCAGTCCCCGAGGACAGGGGTTAGCCAAAAACATTCAGTACTTC. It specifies CASSPRGQGLAKNIQYF.

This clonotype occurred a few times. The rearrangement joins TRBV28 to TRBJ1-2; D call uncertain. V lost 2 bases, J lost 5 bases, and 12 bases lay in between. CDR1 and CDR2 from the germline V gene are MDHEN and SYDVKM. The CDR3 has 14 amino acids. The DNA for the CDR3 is TGTGCCAGCAGTTTAAATATCGGGGATTATGGCTACACCTTC. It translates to CASSLNIGDYGYTF.

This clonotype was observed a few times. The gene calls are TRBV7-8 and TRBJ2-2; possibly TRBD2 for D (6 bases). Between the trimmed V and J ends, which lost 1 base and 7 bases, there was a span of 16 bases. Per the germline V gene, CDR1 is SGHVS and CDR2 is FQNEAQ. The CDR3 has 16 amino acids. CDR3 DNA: TGTGCCAGCAGCTTAGGGTCGGGAGCCTTTAACGGGGAGCTGTTTTTT. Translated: CASSLGSGAFNGELFF.

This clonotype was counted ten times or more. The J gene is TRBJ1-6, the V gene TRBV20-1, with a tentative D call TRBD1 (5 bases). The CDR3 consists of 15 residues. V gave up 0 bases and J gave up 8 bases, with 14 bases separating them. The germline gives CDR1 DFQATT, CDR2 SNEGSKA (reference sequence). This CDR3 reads CSAREEGPVYSPLHF. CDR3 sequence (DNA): TGCAGTGCTAGAGAAGAGGGGCCTGTCTATTCACCCCTCCACTTT.

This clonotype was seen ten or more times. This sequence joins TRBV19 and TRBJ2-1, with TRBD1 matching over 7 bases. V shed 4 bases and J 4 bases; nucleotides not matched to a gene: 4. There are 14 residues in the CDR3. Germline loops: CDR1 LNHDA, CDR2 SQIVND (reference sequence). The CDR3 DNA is TGTGCCAGTAGTAACGGACAGGTTTACAATGAGCAGTTCTTC. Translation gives CASSNGQVYNEQFF.

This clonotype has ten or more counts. This chain's CDR3 is CASSYRPGEYIQYF. Written as DNA, the CDR3 is TGTGCCAGCAGTTATCGTCCAGGGGAGTACATTCAGTACTTC. V usage is TRBV6-2 or TRBV6-3 and J usage is TRBJ2-4; TRBD1 is a possible D gene (6 bases). CDR3 size: 14 residues. V lost 3 bases and J lost 8, with 14 bases in between. CDR1 MNHEY and CDR2 SVGEGT come from the germline V gene.